The 2 T cell receptor beta chains below were found in one sample sequenced in a study of CD8+CD57+ T cells in acquired aplastic anemia. The use of genomic DNA as template underpinned the TCR beta VDJ and CDR3 profiling. TCRdb fed the reads into MiXCR, producing one record per CDR3 protein. Here the sample spans around 250,000 distinct CDR3 sequences, roughly 82% being singletons. Sequencing was done on patients that had shown CD8+CD57+ cell expansion by flow cytometry. Input material: sorted CD4+, CD8+, or CD8+CD57+ T cells (not recorded which) from PBMCs. All receptors derive from a human donor with aplastic anemia.

This chain connects TRBV7-2 to TRBJ2-7, with a possible D match to TRBD1 (5 bases). The CDR3 sequence is 15 residues long. The V end lost 1 base, the J end lost 0 bases, and 10 bases lay between the germline ends. The germline V gene encodes CDR1 SGHTA and CDR2 FQGNSA. The DNA for the CDR3 is TGTGCCAGCAGCTTAGTCGGGCAGGGCTCCTACGAGCAGTACTTC. Protein: CASSLVGQGSYEQYF.

This clonotype was recorded only once. This chain joins TRBV15 and TRBJ2-7; D not certain. The ends were cut back, 10 bases at V and 3 bases at J, with 19 bases in the middle. Germline CDR1 LNHNV, CDR2 YYDKDF (reference sequence). The CDR3 runs 14 residues. CDR3 DNA sequence: TGTGCCAGCAACTTCCCAGGCGAAGACTACGAGCAGTACTTC. It codes for CASNFPGEDYEQYF.